This passage covers 9 T cell receptor beta chains from one sample sequenced in a study of tumor and adjacent non-tumor tissue in lung cancer. The library came from three nested PCR rounds adapted from ARM-PCR protocols. MiXCR, run by TCRdb on the multiplex PCR reads, gives a single entry per CDR3 protein. The repertoire has over 80,000 distinct CDR3 sequences, 80% of them found once; the top ten carry about 30%. The template was RNA from unsorted bulk tissue. The normal lung tissue was taken more than 3 cm from the tumor edge. Sequenced: distant non-tumor lung tissue. All receptors derive from a man aged 60-69 years with small cell lung cancer.

With respect to this clonotype: This sequence may be a read error, since a much larger clone differs from it by one base. The V and J genes are TRBV7-3 and TRBJ2-1; no reliable D call. The CDR3 is 16 amino acids. Germline loops: CDR1 SGHTA, CDR2 FQGTGA. The CDR3 sequence is CASSLETRSSYNVQFF. The DNA of the CDR3 is TGTGCCAGCAGCTTAGAAACTCGGAGCTCCTACAATGTGCAGTTCTTC.

To note about this clonotype: Without the conserved terminal phenylalanine or tryptophan, this CDR3 likely stems from a read error. The gene calls are TRBV30 and TRBJ2-2; D is perhaps TRBD1 (6 bases). Germline lookup yields CDR1 GTSNPN and CDR2 SVGIG (reference sequence). The ends were cut back, 2 bases at V and 11 bases at J, with 18 bases in the middle. This CDR3 spans 14 amino acids. Here the CDR3 reads CAWSPPGTSGELFC. The CDR3 DNA follows: TGTGCCTGGAGTCCTCCCGGGACAAGCGGTGAGCTGTTTTGT.

CDR3: CASSHGPYGYTF. DNA of the CDR3: TGTGCCAGCAGCCATGGTCCATATGGCTACACCTTC. The chain couples TRBV4-2 to TRBJ1-2, with D uncertain. Germline loops: CDR1 LGHNA, CDR2 YNFKEQ. Trimming removed 3 bases from V and 5 bases from J, with 7 bases in between. This CDR3 spans 12 amino acids.

A remark on this clonotype: The germline gene is not matched at one end of the junction; a read error may be the cause. The chain joins TRBV11-2 to TRBJ2-7; TRBD2 aligns across 7 bases. Germline assignment: CDR1 SGHAT and CDR2 FQNNGV. CDR3 length equals 15 residues. The CDR3 here is CASSLDSSGIYKHYF. CDR3 bases: TGTGCCAGCAGCTTAGATTCGAGCGGGATTTACAAGCATTACTTT.

With respect to this clonotype: This may be a read error, as it is one base from a much larger clone. The chain employs TRBV5-1 and TRBJ2-2, with D hard to call. Germline values: CDR1 SGHRS, CDR2 YFSETQ. This CDR3 has 15 amino acids. The CDR3 sequence: CATSLLGSNTGELFF. CDR3 nucleotide sequence: TGCGCCACCAGCCTCCTGGGGTCGAACACCGGGGAGCTGTTTTTT.

Turning to this clonotype: The junction departs from germline at one end; a sequencing error may be responsible. The chain carries TRBV6-6 and TRBJ2-7; a weak D match, TRBD2 (5 bases). This CDR3 contains 12 residues. Germline values: CDR1 MNHNY, CDR2 SVGAGI (reference sequence). The CDR3 bases are TGTGCCAGCAACTACACTGGTAGCGAGCGGTACTTC. Its protein is CASNYTGSERYF.

A note on this clonotype: The junction departs from germline at one end; a sequencing error may be responsible. V gene TRBV6-5 combines with J gene TRBJ2-1; the match to TRBD2 covers 7 bases. CDR3 length: 17 amino acids. CDR1 is MNHEY and CDR2 is SVGAGI in the germline V gene. In nucleotides, the CDR3 is TGTGCGAGCAGTTACTCGTTCTGGGAACTAGCGAACAATGAGCAGTTCTTC. It translates to CASSYSFWELANNEQFF.

The V and J genes are TRBV6-1 and TRBJ2-3, with a tentative D call TRBD2 (6 bases). Germline CDR1 MNHNS, CDR2 SASEGT. The V end was cut by 7 bases, the J end by 11 bases, with 34 bases between. The CDR3 sequence is 18 residues long. CDR3 coding DNA: TGTGCCAGCACCTTCCTAGGGGCGGGACCCTTGGGCTCGGAGCAGCAGTATTTT. It yields the protein CASTFLGAGPLGSEQQYF.

Note on this clonotype: One end of the junction is discordant with germline, which a read error may explain. This chain links TRBV6-5 with TRBJ1-2, with D unresolved. CDR1 and CDR2 (germline): MNHEY, SVGAGI. This CDR3 is 14 amino acids long. CDR3 nucleotides: TGTGCCAGCAGTTACTCGAGTGAGGGAGAAGGCTACACCTTT. This gives the protein CASSYSSEGEGYTF.